This entry concerns a single T cell receptor (delta chain). There is no known antigen for this receptor. No quality values exist for individual bases; no much larger clone is one base distant. This sample is drawn from a study of delta chains in infants with herpesvirus infections (dated by TCRdb to the early 2020s). For the wider study: From birth, the study prospectively followed a Ugandan infant birth cohort to characterize gammadelta T cell responses to primary cytomegalovirus (CMV) infection. A public fetal Vdelta1/Vgamma8 gammadelta TCR clonotype was searched for in infants infected with CMV after birth. gammadelta TCRs were sequenced from PBMC of approximately 17 CMV-infected infants (one congenitally infected) and 8 CMV-uninfected infants with enough sample available. Infant blood samples were grouped into approximate age categories of 1.5, 4, 8 and 12 months. Belgian fetal and cord blood gammadelta TCR data that had been published previously were included solely for comparison and were not produced in this cohort.

Trimming takes 2 bases from V and 4 bases from J, and the germline ends sit 29 bases apart. Taken from cysteine to phenylalanine, the CDR3 has 20 residues. Only the CDR3 portion is preserved as DNA: 60 bases, with reading frame beginning at the first base. CDR1 TSWWSYY and CDR2 QGS were looked up in the germline V gene. Library prep was done by RT-PCR. To generate TCR cDNA, RNA from PBMC was reverse transcribed using SuperScript II together with primers specific for the gamma chain and the delta chain. The cDNA was purified with AMPure XP beads, then amplified and indexed with Illumina adapters using the Nextera XT Index Kit. Sequencing of gammadelta TCR libraries was carried out on an Illumina MiSeq using a V2 300-cycle kit. Regarding the original processing steps: Using MiXCR v2.1.12, CDR3 sequences were assembled, and reads were mapped onto D, J and V genes obtained from GenBank. VDJtools v1.2.1 was used to analyze the repertoires of the CDR3 clonotypes. Clone calls in TCRdb were regenerated from the public reads with CATT, after which identical DNA sequences shared one row. The V and J calls and clone size come from TCRdb's table, not from the authors' own analysis. The sample data list some 1,500 delta-chain clones, and 25% to 30% of these were observed just once. The ten most abundant clones make up roughly 10% of the sample.

Here is what the overall study found, with its caveats: The authors noted a small sample size and no race- or environment-matched controls, since nearly all Ugandans acquire CMV before adulthood. In CMV-uninfected infants, the public clonotype might still exist at levels below the detection limit. Within Vdelta1 cells, the frequency of the public clonotype appeared to be inversely correlated with age at infection and to decay rapidly, seemingly not persisting past roughly two months. Detection of the public clonotype was limited to the first time point after infection, and the public clonotype was not found in uninfected infants or in infants infected after 120 days. Of around 18 CMV-infected infants, several carried the public Vdelta1 clonotype: the congenitally infected infant plus three who were infected postnatally before 120 days of age.

In Kampala, Uganda, pregnant women receiving prenatal care were recruited and their infants were enrolled, and documentation of maternal HIV status was required. Home visits to families took place weekly, and collection of infant clinical information, oral swabs and peripheral blood began at 6 weeks of age and was repeated every 4 months after that. Blood was drawn into heparin tubes, and PBMC were isolated via Ficoll-Paque density gradient centrifugation and then cryopreserved. The receptor was derived from a human donor who was a Ugandan infant, either HIV-exposed or HIV-unexposed (not recorded which). The source was peripheral blood, collected at time point 1 of longitudinal follow-up. The V and J segments used are TRDV1 and TRDJ1; TRDD2 might be the D gene, on 6 matching bases. The DNA sequence is TGTGCTCTTGGGGAATTACTCCTACGGGGGCCCAGTTGTCGTAACGATAAACTCATCTTT. The resulting protein is CALGELLLRGPSCRNDKLIF.